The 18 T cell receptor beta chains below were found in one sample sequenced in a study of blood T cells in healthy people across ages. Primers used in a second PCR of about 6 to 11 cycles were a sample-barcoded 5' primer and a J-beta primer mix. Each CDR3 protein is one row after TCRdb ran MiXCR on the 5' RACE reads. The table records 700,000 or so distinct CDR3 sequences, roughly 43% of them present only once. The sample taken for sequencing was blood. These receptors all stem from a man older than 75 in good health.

The DNA for the CDR3 is TGTGCCAGCAGCGCGAGCGGGTCCCGTGGGAATGAGCAGTTCTTC. Amino acids: CASSASGSRGNEQFF. The rearrangement links TRBV7-2 to TRBJ2-1; maybe TRBD2 (6 bases). This CDR3 has 15 residues. CDR1 is SGHTA and CDR2 is FQGNSA in the germline V gene. Trimming pared 5 bases from V and 7 bases from J, leaving 18 bases between. The complete variable domain, with remaining parts taken from reference TRBV7-2 and TRBJ2-1, reads GAGVSQSPSNKVTEKGKDVELRCDPISGHTALYWYRQSLGQGLEFLIYFQGNSAPDKSGLPSDRFSAERTGGSVSTLTIQRTQQEDSAVYLCASSASGSRGNEQFFGPGTRLTVL.

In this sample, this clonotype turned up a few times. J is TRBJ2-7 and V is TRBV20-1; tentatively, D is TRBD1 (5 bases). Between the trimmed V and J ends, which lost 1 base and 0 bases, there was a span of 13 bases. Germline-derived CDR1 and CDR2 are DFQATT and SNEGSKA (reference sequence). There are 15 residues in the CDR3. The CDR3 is CSARAPGLSSYEQYF. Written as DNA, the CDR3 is TGCAGTGCTAGAGCCCCAGGGCTGAGCTCCTACGAGCAGTACTTC.

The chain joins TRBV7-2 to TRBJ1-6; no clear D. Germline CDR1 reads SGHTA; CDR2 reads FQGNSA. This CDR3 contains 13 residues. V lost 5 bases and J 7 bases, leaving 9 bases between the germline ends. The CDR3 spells CASSLGQNSPLHF. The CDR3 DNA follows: TGTGCCAGCAGCCTAGGCCAGAATTCACCCCTCCACTTT.

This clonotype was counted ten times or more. The CDR3 nucleotides read TGTGCCAGCAAAGGACAGGGTCGAGGCGAGCAGTACTTC. Translating gives CASKGQGRGEQYF. This chain uses TRBV25-1 with TRBJ2-7, with TRBD1 identical over 8 bases. The CDR3 is 13 amino acids. Germline V gene sequence: CDR1 MGHDK, CDR2 SYGVNS. V lost 7 bases, J lost 6 bases, and 8 bases stayed unmatched.

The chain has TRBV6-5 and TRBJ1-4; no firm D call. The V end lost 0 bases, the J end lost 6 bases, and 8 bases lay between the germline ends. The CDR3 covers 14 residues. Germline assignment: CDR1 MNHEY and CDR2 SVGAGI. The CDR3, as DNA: TGTGCCAGCAGTTACTCAGGGAAGGATGAAAAACTGTTTTTT. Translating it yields CASSYSGKDEKLFF.

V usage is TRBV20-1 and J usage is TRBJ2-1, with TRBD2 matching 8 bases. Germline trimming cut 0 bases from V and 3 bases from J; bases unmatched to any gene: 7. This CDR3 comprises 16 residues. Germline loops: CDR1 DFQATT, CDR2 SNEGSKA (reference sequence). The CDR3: CSARDLLRGDYNEQFF. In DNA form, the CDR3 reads TGCAGTGCTAGAGATCTCTTGCGGGGGGACTACAATGAGCAGTTCTTC.

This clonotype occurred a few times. CDR3 sequence reads: CASSLAGLPAETQYF. CDR3 bases: TGTGCCAGCAGCTTAGCGGGCCTTCCCGCGGAGACCCAGTACTTC. The rearrangement uses TRBV7-8 and TRBJ2-5; D remains unclear. The CDR3 length is 15 residues. Trimming stripped 0 bases from V and 5 bases from J, with 13 bases between. Looked up from germline, CDR1 is SGHVS and CDR2 is FQNEAQ.

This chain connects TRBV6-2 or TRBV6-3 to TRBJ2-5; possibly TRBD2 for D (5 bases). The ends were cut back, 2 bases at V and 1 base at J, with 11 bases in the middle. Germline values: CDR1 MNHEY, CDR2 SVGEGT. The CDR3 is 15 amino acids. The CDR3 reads CASSYDARGQETQYF. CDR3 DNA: TGTGCCAGCAGTTACGACGCCCGGGGCCAAGAGACCCAGTACTTC.

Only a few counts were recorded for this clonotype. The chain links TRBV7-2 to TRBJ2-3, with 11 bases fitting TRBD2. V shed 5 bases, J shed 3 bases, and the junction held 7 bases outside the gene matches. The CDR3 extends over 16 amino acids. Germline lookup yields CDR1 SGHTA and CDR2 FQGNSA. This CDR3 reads CASSGGTSGLTDTQYF. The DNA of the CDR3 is TGTGCCAGCAGCGGAGGGACTAGCGGACTAACAGATACGCAGTATTTT.

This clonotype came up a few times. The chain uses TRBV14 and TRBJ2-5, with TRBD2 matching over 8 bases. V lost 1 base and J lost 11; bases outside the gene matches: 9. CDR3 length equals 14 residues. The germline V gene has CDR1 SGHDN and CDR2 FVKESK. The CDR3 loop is CASSQVQAGAEQYF. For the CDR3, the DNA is TGTGCCAGCAGCCAAGTACAAGCGGGAGCTGAGCAGTACTTC.

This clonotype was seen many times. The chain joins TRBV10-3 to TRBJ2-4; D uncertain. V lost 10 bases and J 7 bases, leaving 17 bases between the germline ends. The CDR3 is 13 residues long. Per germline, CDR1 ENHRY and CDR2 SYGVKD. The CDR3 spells CATATDGINIQYF. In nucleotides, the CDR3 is TGTGCCACCGCAACCGACGGAATTAACATTCAGTACTTC.

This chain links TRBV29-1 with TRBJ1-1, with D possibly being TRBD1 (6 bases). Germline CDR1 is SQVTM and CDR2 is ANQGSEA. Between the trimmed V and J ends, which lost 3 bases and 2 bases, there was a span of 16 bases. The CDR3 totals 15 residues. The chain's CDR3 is CSVDAQPGVNTEAFF. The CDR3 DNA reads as TGCAGCGTTGATGCCCAGCCAGGGGTCAACACTGAAGCTTTCTTT.

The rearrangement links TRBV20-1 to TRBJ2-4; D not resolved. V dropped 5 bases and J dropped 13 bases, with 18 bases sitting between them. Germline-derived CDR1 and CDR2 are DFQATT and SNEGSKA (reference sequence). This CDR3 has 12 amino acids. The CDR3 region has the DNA TGCAGTGCTGGATTTAGCAGCAATGAGCAGTACTTC. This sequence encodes CSAGFSSNEQYF.

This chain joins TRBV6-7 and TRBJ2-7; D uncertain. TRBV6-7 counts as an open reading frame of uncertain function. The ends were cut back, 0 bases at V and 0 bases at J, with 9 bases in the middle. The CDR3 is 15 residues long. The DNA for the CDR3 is TGTGCCAGCAGTTACTCCCTGACGGACTCCTACGAGCAGTACTTC. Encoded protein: CASSYSLTDSYEQYF.

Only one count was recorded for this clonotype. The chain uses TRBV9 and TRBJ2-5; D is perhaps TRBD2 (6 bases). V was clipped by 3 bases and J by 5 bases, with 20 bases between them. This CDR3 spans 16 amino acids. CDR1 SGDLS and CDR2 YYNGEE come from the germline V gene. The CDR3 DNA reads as TGTGCCAGCAGCGCGACCCATTCGGGGGTCGGGGAGACCCAGTACTTC. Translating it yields CASSATHSGVGETQYF. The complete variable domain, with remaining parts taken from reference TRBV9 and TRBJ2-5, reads DSGVTQTPKHLITATGQRVTLRCSPRSGDLSVYWYQQSLDQGLQFLIQYYNGEERAKGNILERFSAQQFPDLHSELNLSSLELGDSALYFCASSATHSGVGETQYFGPGTRLLVL.

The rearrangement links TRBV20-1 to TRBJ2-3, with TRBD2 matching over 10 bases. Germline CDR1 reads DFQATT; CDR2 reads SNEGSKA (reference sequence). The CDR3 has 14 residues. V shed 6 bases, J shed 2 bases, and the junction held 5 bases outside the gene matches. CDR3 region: CSAEAGGLTDTQYF. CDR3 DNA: TGCAGTGCAGAAGCGGGGGGGCTCACAGATACGCAGTATTTT.

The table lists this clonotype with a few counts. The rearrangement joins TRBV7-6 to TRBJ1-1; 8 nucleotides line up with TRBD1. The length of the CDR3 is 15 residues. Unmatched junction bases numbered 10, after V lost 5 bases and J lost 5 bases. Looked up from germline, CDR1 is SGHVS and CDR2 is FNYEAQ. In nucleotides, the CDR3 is TGTGCCAGCAGCCTCGTGAGCAGGGGGCTGACTGAAGCTTTCTTT. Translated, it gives CASSLVSRGLTEAFF. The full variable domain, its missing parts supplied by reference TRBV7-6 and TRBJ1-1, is GAGVSQSPRYKVTKRGQDVALRCDPISGHVSLYWYRQALGQGPEFLTYFNYEAQQDKSGLPNDRFSAERPEGSISTLTIQRTEQRDSAMYRCASSLVSRGLTEAFFGQGTRLTVV.

The CDR3 is CASSLEFAHGQFSNQPQHF. CDR3 coding DNA: TGTGCCAGCAGCTTAGAATTCGCGCACGGACAGTTTAGCAATCAGCCCCAGCATTTT. The chain couples TRBV7-8 to TRBJ1-5; possible D gene TRBD1, 6 bases. The CDR3 consists of 19 residues. The germline V gene has CDR1 SGHVS and CDR2 FQNEAQ. V lost 1 base and J lost 0, with 19 bases in between.